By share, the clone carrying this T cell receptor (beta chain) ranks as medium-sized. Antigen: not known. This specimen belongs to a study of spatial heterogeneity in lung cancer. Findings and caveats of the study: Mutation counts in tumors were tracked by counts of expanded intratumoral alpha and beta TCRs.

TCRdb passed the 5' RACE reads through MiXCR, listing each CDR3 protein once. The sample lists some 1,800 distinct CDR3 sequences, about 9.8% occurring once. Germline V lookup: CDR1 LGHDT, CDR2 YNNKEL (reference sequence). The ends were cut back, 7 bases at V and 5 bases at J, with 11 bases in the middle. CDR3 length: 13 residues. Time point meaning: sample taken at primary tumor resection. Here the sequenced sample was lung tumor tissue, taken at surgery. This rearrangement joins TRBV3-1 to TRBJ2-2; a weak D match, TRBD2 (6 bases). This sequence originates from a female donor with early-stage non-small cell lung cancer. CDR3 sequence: CASTRRETGELFF. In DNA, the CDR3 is TGTGCCAGCACCCGGAGGGAGACCGGGGAGCTGTTTTTT.